This entry concerns a single T cell receptor beta chain. The repertoire was sequenced with immunoSEQ multiplex PCR; TCRdb's copy has only in-frame clones and lacks some. Of roughly 48,000 clones listed, approximately 92% were seen once; the top ten hold approximately 0.91%. The sample belongs to a study of T cell changes during pregnancy in multiple sclerosis. The CDR3 extends over 14 amino acids. The rearrangement uses TRBV21-1 and TRBJ1-2; no DNA check was done on the table's D call, TRBD1. TRBV21-1 is recorded as a pseudogene. The source material was CD4+ T cells from peripheral blood mononuclear cells, sampled in the second trimester of pregnancy. The TCR sequence derives from a female donor in good health, enrolled as a control in a pregnancy study. The CDR3 nucleotides are TGTGCCAGCAGCAACCACCGGGACAGATATGGCTACACCTTC. The encoded protein is CASSNHRDRYGYTF.